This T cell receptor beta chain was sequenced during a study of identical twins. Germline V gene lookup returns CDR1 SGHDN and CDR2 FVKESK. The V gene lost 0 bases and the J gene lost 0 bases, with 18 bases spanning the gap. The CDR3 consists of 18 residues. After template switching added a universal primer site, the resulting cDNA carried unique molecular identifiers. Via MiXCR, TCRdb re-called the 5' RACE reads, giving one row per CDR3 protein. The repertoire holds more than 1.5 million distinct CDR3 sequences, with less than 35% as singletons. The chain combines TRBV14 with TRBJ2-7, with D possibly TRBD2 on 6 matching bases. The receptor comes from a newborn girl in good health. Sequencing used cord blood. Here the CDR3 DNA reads TGTGCCAGCAGCCAAGATGCGGGGACGGGGTGGAGCTCCTACGAGCAGTACTTC. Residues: CASSQDAGTGWSSYEQYF. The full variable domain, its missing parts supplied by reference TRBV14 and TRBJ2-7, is EAGVTQFPSHSVIEKGQTVTLRCDPISGHDNLYWYRRVMGKEIKFLLHFVKESKQDESGMPNNRFLAERTGGTYSTLKVQPAELEDSGVYFCASSQDAGTGWSSYEQYFGPGTRLTVT.